This T cell receptor beta chain comes out of a study of blood T cell repertoires in COVID-19. The ends were cut back, 4 bases at V and 4 bases at J, with 17 bases in the middle. The germline gives CDR1 GTSNPN, CDR2 SVGIG (reference sequence). The CDR3 contains 15 residues. Source study methods: How many nucleated cells were present was estimated from reference gene primer amplification. TCRdb's table, derived via immunoSEQ multiplex PCR, lists solely in-frame clones and lacks some. Clonal size and the V and J genes are those of that table, whereas D and trimming came from the DNA. The sample carries about 90,000 clones, 60% to 80% recorded once.

This sequence was found in an elderly woman with acute or convalescent COVID-19. The specimen was peripheral blood. The chain employs TRBV30 and TRBJ1-3; TRBD1 is a possible D gene (6 bases). CDR3 DNA: TGTGCCTGGAACCCTCCGGGGGGCAGCGGAAACACCATATATTTT. Translating it yields CAWNPPGGSGNTIYF.